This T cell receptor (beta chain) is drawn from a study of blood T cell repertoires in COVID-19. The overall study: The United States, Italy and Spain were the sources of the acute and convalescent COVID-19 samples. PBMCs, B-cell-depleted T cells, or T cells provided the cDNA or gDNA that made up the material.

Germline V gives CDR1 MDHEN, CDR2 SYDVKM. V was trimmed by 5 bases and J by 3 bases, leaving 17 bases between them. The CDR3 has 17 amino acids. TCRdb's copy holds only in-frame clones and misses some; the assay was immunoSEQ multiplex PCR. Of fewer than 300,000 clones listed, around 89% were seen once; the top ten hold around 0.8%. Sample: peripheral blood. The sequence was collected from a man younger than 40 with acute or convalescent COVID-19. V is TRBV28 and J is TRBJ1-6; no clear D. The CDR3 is CASSRGTGKGYNSPLHF. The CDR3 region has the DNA TGTGCCAGCAGTCGGGGTACGGGGAAGGGCTATAATTCACCCCTCCACTTT.